This TCR beta chain stems from a study of blood T cell repertoires in COVID-19 (dated by TCRdb to 2018 to 2021). Looking at the study overall: The collaborator samples originated in the United States, Italy and Spain and spanned the acute and convalescent phases of COVID-19. The prospective study material was composed of cDNA or gDNA derived from T cells, B-cell-depleted T cells, or PBMCs. Subjects who had been exposed to COVID-19, were actively infected with it, or had recovered from it provided the deeply sampled blood TCRbeta repertoires that made up the dataset. The repertoires were made available in a free public database intended to serve as a resource for research on the immune response to SARS-CoV-2. Samples were obtained from the ongoing ImmuneRACE study (first 160 participants) and from about 1,300 subjects provided by 6 global collaborators. A de-identified subject ID, COVID-19 status, age in years and sex were almost always included in the sample metadata. HLA class I and class II types, where available, came from metadata supplied by the sample provider rather than from assay-based typing.

The immunoSEQ Assay, a bias-controlled multiplex PCR, was used to amplify TCRbeta CDR3 regions from genomic DNA. As for how the authors treated the data: The number of nucleated cells in each sample was estimated from the amplification of reference gene primers within the assay. To quantify the absolute abundance of each unique TCRbeta CDR3 rearrangement, sequence reads were collapsed and filtered. For each sample, productive Simpson clonality was calculated as the square root of Simpson's diversity index over productive rearrangements. TCRdb carries this immuneACCESS record with in-frame sequences only. Its versions omit some clonotypes, under half of them owing to an unresolved V gene in the studies checked, with the rest unexplained. From that table come the V and J calls and clone size; the DNA was used to work out D and trimming. Recorded for this sample are 120,000 to 150,000 clones; roughly 88% of them occurred a single time. 8% of the sample rests with the top ten.

At one collaborating source in Seattle, patients were enrolled during active infection and were followed longitudinally through the course of disease. Collaborating institutions collected whole blood in K2EDTA tubes following their own protocols. Collaborator samples were shipped for TCRbeta analysis as frozen whole blood, isolated PBMCs, or DNA extracted from either sample type. The paper's findings and limits, for the study overall: How much clinical and demographic metadata was included differed by source and by participant, and the metadata was provided uncurated.

A note on this clone: What antigen it recognizes has not been identified. The sample holds no much larger clone one base away, and base qualities are not on file. Within the sample, other DNA sequences also encode this same CDR3.

Trimming takes 3 bases off V and 6 bases off J; junction bases not matched to a gene: 4. The CDR3 numbers 15 residues from cysteine through phenylalanine. Solely the CDR3 DNA is kept, with 45 bases framed from the first base. The germline V gene yields ENHRY for CDR1 and SYGVKD for CDR2. Recombination connected TRBV10-3 to TRBJ1-6; 8 central bases correspond to TRBD1. The clonotype comes from a woman aged 55 to 70 with COVID-19, enrolled during active disease. Sequenced material: peripheral blood. The CDR3 reads CAISDGQGGNSPLHF. In nucleotides, the sequence is TGTGCCATCAGTGATGGACAGGGCGGTAATTCACCCCTCCACTTT.